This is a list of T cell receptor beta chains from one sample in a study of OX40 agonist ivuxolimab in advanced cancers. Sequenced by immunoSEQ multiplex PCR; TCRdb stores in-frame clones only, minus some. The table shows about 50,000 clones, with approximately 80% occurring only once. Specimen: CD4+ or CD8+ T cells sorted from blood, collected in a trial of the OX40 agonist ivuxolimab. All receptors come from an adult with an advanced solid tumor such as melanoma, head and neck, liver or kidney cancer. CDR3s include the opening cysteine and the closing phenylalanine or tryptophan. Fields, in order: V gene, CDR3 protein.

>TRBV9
CASSVGGSNSGNTIYF
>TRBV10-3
CAISEPGWGTEAFF
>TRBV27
CASSLRGTEIFYGYTF
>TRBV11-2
CASSLDKGMNTEAFF
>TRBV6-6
CASSSYSGGETQYF
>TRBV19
CASSTGTFGTEAFF
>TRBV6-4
CASSTTANQPQHF
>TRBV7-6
CASSLAGQGEEQYF
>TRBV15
CATRGGALTEAFF
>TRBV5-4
CASSLRTGETQYF
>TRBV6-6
CASAPQGTEAFF
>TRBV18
CASSPPRSTGGWSTNEKLFF
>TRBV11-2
CASSPPGFGQETQYF
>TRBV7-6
CASSLAERRFTGELFF
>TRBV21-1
CASSKREVPSYEQYF
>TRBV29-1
CSVVRGGSSYNEQFF
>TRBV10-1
CASSGQTGTLSDTQYF
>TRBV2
CASSDPGGGNQPQHF
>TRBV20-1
CSARDEGYTF
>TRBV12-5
CASGLVVTGNTEAFF
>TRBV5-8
CASSWGGGRGPSYGYTF
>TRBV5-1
CASSLEASLDTQYF
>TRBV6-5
CASTLSRDRGNTIYF
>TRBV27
CASSPSGLLRRSNNEQFF
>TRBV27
CASSLRPYEQYF
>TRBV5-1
CASGGQTNTGELFF
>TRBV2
CASSSPLGGSGNTIYF
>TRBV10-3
CAISLDGSNYGYTF
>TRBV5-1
CASSLIQGGGYEQYF
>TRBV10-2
CASSEPPRDRGFKGYTF
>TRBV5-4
CASSSKTGENTEAFF
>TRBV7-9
CASSLAGADTQYF
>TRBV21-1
CASSKGTDNTGELFF
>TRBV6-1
CASSDPSGGIRDTGELFF
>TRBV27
CASSPLPGGSYNEQFF
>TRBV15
CATSSPRGAGGRETQYF
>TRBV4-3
CASSLLAGAYEKLFF
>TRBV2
CASRTSGRDEQYF
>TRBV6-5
CASSPGTGRDTIYF
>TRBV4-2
CASSQESGQPNGYTF
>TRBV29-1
CSVEDSLYGYTF
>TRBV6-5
CASRERRELNYEQYF
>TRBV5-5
CASSLDPGGRTEAFF
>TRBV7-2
CASSLGGGASSYNEQFF
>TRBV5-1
CASSRTRDNSPLHF
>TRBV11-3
CASSLGGQGALGYTF
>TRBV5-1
CASSLAPTSTDTQYF
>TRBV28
CASSALIGELFF
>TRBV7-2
CASTLDRGAEAFF
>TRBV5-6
CASSPRTQVYEQYF
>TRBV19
CASSMTGGGQPQHF
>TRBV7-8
CASSFTGTGLNYGYTF
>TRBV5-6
CASGRQGLSYEQYF
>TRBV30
CAWQKDRPYGYTF
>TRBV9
CASSAWDRGTEAFF